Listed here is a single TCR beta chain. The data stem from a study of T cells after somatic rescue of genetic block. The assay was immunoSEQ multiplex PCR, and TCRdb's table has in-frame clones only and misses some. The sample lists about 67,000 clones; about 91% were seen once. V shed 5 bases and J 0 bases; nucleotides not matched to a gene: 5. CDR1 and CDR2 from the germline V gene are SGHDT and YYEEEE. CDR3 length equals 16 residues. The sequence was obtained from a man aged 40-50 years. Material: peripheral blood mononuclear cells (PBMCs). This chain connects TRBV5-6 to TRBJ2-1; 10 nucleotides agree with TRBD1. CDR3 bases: TGTGCCAGCAGTTACGACAGGGGGCGCTCCTACAATGAGCAGTTCTTC. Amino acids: CASSYDRGRSYNEQFF. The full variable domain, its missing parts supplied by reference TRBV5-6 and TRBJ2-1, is DAGVTQSPTHLIKTRGQQVTLRCSPKSGHDTVSWYQQALGQGPQFIFQYYEEEERQRGNFPDRFSGHQFPNYSSELNVNALLLGDSALYLCASSYDRGRSYNEQFFGPGTRLTVL.